The clone carrying this TCR beta chain was counted once. Profiling relied on immunoSEQ multiplex PCR, and the TCRdb table lists in-frame clones only, not all of them. Of some 200,000 clones in the sample, about 84% were seen once. This sample is drawn from a study of blood T cell repertoires in COVID-19. It was during active infection that Seattle patients were enrolled and then longitudinally followed. The sequencing input was peripheral blood. The receptor was isolated from a woman of 80 years or more with COVID-19, enrolled during active disease.

DNA for the CDR3: TGTGCCAGCTCGACAGGTTCGCCTGAAAAACTGTTTTTT. Protein sequence: CASSTGSPEKLFF. The chain is built from TRBV18 and TRBJ1-4; perhaps TRBD1 as D (6 bases). CDR3 length equals 13 residues. Trimming took 6 bases from V and 7 from J, leaving 12 bases between them. Germline V gene data show CDR1 as KGHSH and CDR2 as LQKENI.